A selection of T cell receptor beta chains follows, all from one sample in a study of prognosis after radiotherapy for stage I lung cancer. TCRdb fed the multiplex PCR reads into MiXCR, producing one record per CDR3 protein. The profile shows fewer than 15,000 distinct CDR3 sequences, approximately 45% of them singletons. Sequencing used PBMCs, obtained before or after stereotactic body radiation therapy (not recorded which). The origin of the receptors is a donor over 45 with non-small cell lung cancer. Each CDR3 is given with its conserved first and last residue. The order of the fields is clone size, D gene, V gene, J gene, CDR3 DNA, CDR3 protein. A D gene is named only where the DNA matches it firmly. Size is stated for part of the rows, as once, few or many counts, or as a class when the clone is expanded.

clone_size: many; d_call: TRBD2; v_call: TRBV5-1; j_call: TRBJ2-7; cdr3_nt: TGCGCCAGCAGCCCCGGGACTAGCGGCGTCTCCTACGAGCAGTACTTC; cdr3_aa: CASSPGTSGVSYEQYF
clone_size: many; d_call: TRBD2; v_call: TRBV2; j_call: TRBJ2-7; cdr3_nt: TGTGCCAGCTCCCTCTCGGGCGGGGGGCCTTACGAGCAGTACTTC; cdr3_aa: CASSLSGGGPYEQYF
clone_size: medium-sized; d_call: NA; v_call: TRBV5-1; j_call: TRBJ1-2; cdr3_nt: TGCGCCAGCAGCTTGGGGGGCGAGGGGAACTATGGCTACACCTTC; cdr3_aa: CASSLGGEGNYGYTF
clone_size: many; d_call: TRBD1; v_call: TRBV7-9; j_call: TRBJ2-1; cdr3_nt: TGTGCCAGCAGCTTAAGGTCTGGGGACAGGAGGTACAATGAGCAGTTCTTC; cdr3_aa: CASSLRSGDRRYNEQFF
clone_size: many; d_call: NA; v_call: TRBV7-9; j_call: TRBJ1-1; cdr3_nt: TGTGCCAGCAGCCTCTCGAGGGTTGAAGCTTTCTTT; cdr3_aa: CASSLSRVEAFF
clone_size: many; d_call: TRBD1; v_call: TRBV20-1; j_call: TRBJ1-1; cdr3_nt: TGCAGTGCTAGAGATCCGAGGAGGGGGCTTCGGAACACTGAAGCTTTCTTT; cdr3_aa: CSARDPRRGLRNTEAFF
clone_size: NA; d_call: TRBD1; v_call: TRBV24-1; j_call: TRBJ2-2; cdr3_nt: TGTGCCAGCAGGGGACAGGGGGCCGTCGGGGAGCTGTTTTTT; cdr3_aa: CASRGQGAVGELFF
clone_size: many; d_call: NA; v_call: TRBV20-1; j_call: TRBJ1-5; cdr3_nt: TGCAGTGCTAGAGGCAGGGAGAACAATCAGCCCCAGCATTTT; cdr3_aa: CSARGRENNQPQHF
clone_size: many; d_call: TRBD1; v_call: TRBV20-1; j_call: TRBJ1-2; cdr3_nt: TGCAGTGGGGTCGGGGAAGGACAGGGGGCAGGAAACTATGGCTACACCTTC; cdr3_aa: CSGVGEGQGAGNYGYTF
clone_size: once; d_call: TRBD1; v_call: TRBV5-6; j_call: TRBJ1-6; cdr3_nt: TGTGCCAGCAGCTTAACCGACAGGGAAGGTTCACCCCTCCACTTT; cdr3_aa: CASSLTDREGSPLHF
clone_size: many; d_call: TRBD1; v_call: TRBV5-1; j_call: TRBJ2-1; cdr3_nt: TGCGCCAGCAGCTATGGGACAGGGAGGACCGATGGGCAGTTCTTC; cdr3_aa: CASSYGTGRTDGQFF
clone_size: NA; d_call: TRBD2; v_call: TRBV4-2; j_call: TRBJ2-5; cdr3_nt: TGTGCCAGCAGCCAAGATCAGCTAGCGGGAGAGACCCAGTACTTC; cdr3_aa: CASSQDQLAGETQYF
clone_size: NA; d_call: NA; v_call: TRBV6-9; j_call: TRBJ2-1; cdr3_nt: TGTGCCAGCAGTTACGGCGGTCGAGAAGACAATGAGCAGTTCTTC; cdr3_aa: CASSYGGREDNEQFF
clone_size: NA; d_call: TRBD2; v_call: TRBV5-1; j_call: TRBJ2-3; cdr3_nt: TGCGCCAGCAGCGACGGGAGGTTCACAGATACGCAGTATTTT; cdr3_aa: CASSDGRFTDTQYF
clone_size: NA; d_call: TRBD1; v_call: TRBV18; j_call: TRBJ1-6; cdr3_nt: TGTGCCAGCTCACCACCCGGGACAGGCGGGGCACCCCTCCACTTT; cdr3_aa: CASSPPGTGGAPLHF
clone_size: NA; d_call: TRBD1; v_call: TRBV6-1; j_call: TRBJ2-5; cdr3_nt: TGTGCCAGCAGAATGACAGGGGGCGGAGAGACCCAGTACTTC; cdr3_aa: CASRMTGGGETQYF
clone_size: many; d_call: TRBD1; v_call: TRBV29-1; j_call: TRBJ2-7; cdr3_nt: TGCAGCGTTGAAGGACAGGGGGTCCCCTACGAGCAGTACTTC; cdr3_aa: CSVEGQGVPYEQYF
clone_size: many; d_call: NA; v_call: TRBV18; j_call: TRBJ2-7; cdr3_nt: TGTGCCAGCTCACCGTCGGAGTACTACGAGCAGTACTTC; cdr3_aa: CASSPSEYYEQYF
clone_size: NA; d_call: NA; v_call: TRBV4-1; j_call: TRBJ2-7; cdr3_nt: TGCGCCAGCAGCCTCAACGGACTGGAGCAGTACTTC; cdr3_aa: CASSLNGLEQYF
clone_size: many; d_call: NA; v_call: TRBV6-2/TRBV6-3; j_call: TRBJ2-3; cdr3_nt: TGTGCCAGCAGTTACGAGTCAGATACGCAGTATTTT; cdr3_aa: CASSYESDTQYF
clone_size: NA; d_call: NA; v_call: TRBV15; j_call: TRBJ1-2; cdr3_nt: TGTGCCACCAGCAGTCGGGCTCGATTCTATGGCTACGACTTC; cdr3_aa: CATSSRARFYGYDF
clone_size: many; d_call: NA; v_call: TRBV29-1; j_call: TRBJ2-7; cdr3_nt: TGCAGCGTTGAAGGCAACCTGGAGGGTGGGTACGAGCAGTACTTC; cdr3_aa: CSVEGNLEGGYEQYF
clone_size: once; d_call: NA; v_call: TRBV27; j_call: TRBJ2-1; cdr3_nt: TGTGCCAGCAGTTTATCGTGGGGGGTTTGGAAGTACAATGAGCAGTTCTTC; cdr3_aa: CASSLSWGVWKYNEQFF
clone_size: NA; d_call: TRBD1; v_call: TRBV28; j_call: TRBJ1-1; cdr3_nt: TGTGCCAGCAGACCGACAGGGGTCACTGAAGCTTTCTTT; cdr3_aa: CASRPTGVTEAFF
clone_size: NA; d_call: NA; v_call: TRBV20-1; j_call: TRBJ1-5; cdr3_nt: TGTAGTGCTAGATTACTCGGCCCTGTGAGACAGCCCCAGCATTTT; cdr3_aa: CSARLLGPVRQPQHF
clone_size: NA; d_call: NA; v_call: TRBV19; j_call: TRBJ1-3; cdr3_nt: TGTGCCAGTAGACGGGACTATGACTTCTCTGGAAACACCATATATTTT; cdr3_aa: CASRRDYDFSGNTIYF
clone_size: NA; d_call: TRBD1; v_call: TRBV24-1; j_call: TRBJ2-2; cdr3_nt: TGTGCCACCAGTGATTTGTGGGGGACAGGGGGCGCCACCGGGGAGCTGTTTTTT; cdr3_aa: CATSDLWGTGGATGELFF
clone_size: NA; d_call: NA; v_call: TRBV10-2; j_call: TRBJ2-7; cdr3_nt: TGCGCCAGCAGTTGGCAGCATGGGTACGAGCAGTGCTTC; cdr3_aa: CASSWQHGYEQCF
clone_size: many; d_call: NA; v_call: TRBV20-1; j_call: TRBJ1-3; cdr3_nt: TGCAGTGCTAGAGATTGGACAAATGGAAACACCATATATTTT; cdr3_aa: CSARDWTNGNTIYF
clone_size: NA; d_call: NA; v_call: TRBV6-2/TRBV6-3; j_call: TRBJ2-1; cdr3_nt: TGTGCCAGCAGCGGGACTAAGGGGGGGCCCCGTTCATACAATGAGCAGTTCTTC; cdr3_aa: CASSGTKGGPRSYNEQFF
clone_size: few; d_call: NA; v_call: TRBV11-3; j_call: TRBJ2-7; cdr3_nt: TGTGCCAGCAGCTTAGATCTGTACCACCACTACGAGCAGTACTTC; cdr3_aa: CASSLDLYHHYEQYF
clone_size: many; d_call: NA; v_call: TRBV5-1; j_call: TRBJ1-2; cdr3_nt: TGCGCCAGCACCCCGGGGGGGTACTATGGCTACACCTTC; cdr3_aa: CASTPGGYYGYTF
clone_size: many; d_call: TRBD2; v_call: TRBV20-1; j_call: TRBJ2-7; cdr3_nt: TGCAGTGCTAGAGCCGCTAGCGGGTCCTACGAGCAGTACTTC; cdr3_aa: CSARAASGSYEQYF
clone_size: many; d_call: TRBD2; v_call: TRBV20-1; j_call: TRBJ2-7; cdr3_nt: TGCAGTGCGCGACTCTCGAAGGGACTAGCGGGAGGTCATCCTGAGCAGTACTTC; cdr3_aa: CSARLSKGLAGGHPEQYF
clone_size: NA; d_call: NA; v_call: TRBV7-9; j_call: TRBJ2-7; cdr3_nt: TGTGCCAGCAGTGCCGCAAGCTCCTACGAGCATTATTTC; cdr3_aa: CASSAASSYEHYF
clone_size: many; d_call: TRBD1; v_call: TRBV18; j_call: TRBJ2-7; cdr3_nt: TGTGCCAGCTCACGCCGGGACAGCTACGAGCAGTACTTC; cdr3_aa: CASSRRDSYEQYF
clone_size: medium-sized; d_call: NA; v_call: TRBV27; j_call: TRBJ2-1; cdr3_nt: TGTGCCAGCAGTTCACGACAGGCCCCAACGGACAATGAGCAGTTCTTC; cdr3_aa: CASSSRQAPTDNEQFF
clone_size: NA; d_call: TRBD2; v_call: TRBV12-3/TRBV12-4; j_call: TRBJ2-1; cdr3_nt: TGTGCCAGCAGTTCGCTAGCGGTACTGTATGAGCAGTTCTTC; cdr3_aa: CASSSLAVLYEQFF
clone_size: many; d_call: TRBD1; v_call: TRBV20-1; j_call: TRBJ2-7; cdr3_nt: TGCAGTGCTAGACAGACAGGGATCCTTGGGGAGCAGTACTTC; cdr3_aa: CSARQTGILGEQYF
clone_size: NA; d_call: NA; v_call: TRBV9; j_call: TRBJ2-2; cdr3_nt: TGTGCCAGCAGCGTAGCTCCGAGGGACGGGGAGCTGTTTTTT; cdr3_aa: CASSVAPRDGELFF
clone_size: NA; d_call: TRBD1; v_call: TRBV2; j_call: TRBJ1-2; cdr3_nt: TGTGCCAGCAGTGAATCCCGACAGGGGGCTGTGTGGGGCTACACCTTC; cdr3_aa: CASSESRQGAVWGYTF
clone_size: hyperexpanded; d_call: TRBD2; v_call: TRBV28; j_call: TRBJ2-1; cdr3_nt: TGTGCCAGCAGTTTGACCAGCGGGGTATACAATGAGCAGTTCTTC; cdr3_aa: CASSLTSGVYNEQFF
clone_size: medium-sized; d_call: NA; v_call: TRBV6-5; j_call: TRBJ2-7; cdr3_nt: TGTGCCAGCAGTTACTCGAACAGGGTTCACGAGCAGTACTTC; cdr3_aa: CASSYSNRVHEQYF
clone_size: many; d_call: NA; v_call: TRBV20-1; j_call: TRBJ2-7; cdr3_nt: TGCAGTGCTAGAGAACGACATGGATTCTACGAGCAGTACTTC; cdr3_aa: CSARERHGFYEQYF
clone_size: medium-sized; d_call: TRBD1; v_call: TRBV12-3/TRBV12-4; j_call: TRBJ1-2; cdr3_nt: TGTGCCAGCACTAAGGACAGGGGGCGTAGCTATGGCTACACCTTC; cdr3_aa: CASTKDRGRSYGYTF